Given below is one TCR beta chain in context. The authors' processing: Reference gene primer amplification in the assay estimated nucleated cell counts. Using immunoSEQ multiplex PCR, the repertoire was profiled, and TCRdb retains in-frame clones only, with some absent. V and J calls and clone size are those listed in that table; D and trimming were worked out from the DNA. The sample gives about 300,000 clones, roughly 90% of which show up once; under 7.5% is in the top ten. These data originate in a study of blood T cell repertoires in COVID-19. Study as a whole: Acute and convalescent COVID-19 specimens originated in the United States, Italy and Spain. T cells, B-cell-depleted T cells, or PBMCs supplied cDNA or gDNA.

Trimming left V 2 bases short and J 5 bases short, with 7 bases between. The CDR3 consists of 13 residues. Germline CDR1 is MNHNS and CDR2 is SASEGT. This sequence was found in a man in his late teens or twenties who had recovered from COVID-19. V is TRBV6-1 and J is TRBJ2-1; D unclear. The source material was peripheral blood. CDR3 sequence reads: CASSEHRDNEQFF. The CDR3 DNA reads TGTGCCAGCAGTGAACATCGGGACAATGAGCAGTTCTTC.